This is a list of T cell receptor beta chains from one sample in a study of T cells after yellow fever vaccination. From the 5' RACE reads, TCRdb called clonotypes with MiXCR, one entry per CDR3 protein. The table includes 15,000 or so distinct CDR3 sequences, less than 5% detected once. This specimen was PBMCs, either bulk or a sorted T-cell subset (CD4+, CD8+, memory, or dextramer-sorted; not recorded which), taken 15 days after the yellow fever booster vaccination. These receptors originate from a man aged 25 to 40 who received the YFV17D yellow fever vaccine. The CDR3 runs from the conserved cysteine through the conserved F or W. D genes are given only for firm matches. Part of the rows lack a size; the others show once, few, many or a class for expanded clones.

>TRBV20-1|TRBD2|many|TRBJ2-1
TGCAGTGCTGAACGTAGCGGGAGCTCCTACAATGAGCAGTTCTTC
CSAERSGSSYNEQFF
>TRBV6-5|TRBD1|many|TRBJ1-5
TGTGCCAGCAGCGCTGACAGGGCGTATCAGCCCCAGCATTTT
CASSADRAYQPQHF
>TRBV5-1|-|-|TRBJ2-3
TGCGCCAGCACCGGACCTACAGATACGCAGTATTTT
CASTGPTDTQYF
>TRBV12-3/TRBV12-4|TRBD2|medium-sized|TRBJ2-5
TGTGCCAGCGGCTTCCCCGGGGGGGAGACCCAGTACTTC
CASGFPGGETQYF
>TRBV29-1|-|medium-sized|TRBJ2-7
TGCAGCGTTGAGAGCGGCGGGAACACCTACGAGCAGTACTTC
CSVESGGNTYEQYF
>TRBV6-1|-|many|TRBJ2-1
TGTGCCAGCGGGTTAGCGGATTACAATGAGCAGTTCTTC
CASGLADYNEQFF
>TRBV7-2|-|many|TRBJ2-1
TGTGCCAGCAGCGATATAGCTCGTGTTGATGAGCAGTTCTTC
CASSDIARVDEQFF
>TRBV7-2|TRBD1|many|TRBJ2-1
TGTGCCAGCAGCCCCGGGACAGACAATGAGCAGTTCTTC
CASSPGTDNEQFF
>TRBV7-9|-|medium-sized|TRBJ1-2
TGTGCCAGCAGCGGAGGACAGAGGAACTATGGCTACACCTTC
CASSGGQRNYGYTF
>TRBV27|-|many|TRBJ2-7
TGTGCCAGCAGTTTATCAGACAGCTACGAGCAGTACTTC
CASSLSDSYEQYF
>TRBV27|-|many|TRBJ2-2
TGTGCCAGCAGAAAGGGAGATAGCACCGGGGAGCTGTTTTTT
CASRKGDSTGELFF
>TRBV3-1|-|many|TRBJ1-1
TGTGCCAGCAGCGACTATGGTGCGGTAGAAGCTTTCTTT
CASSDYGAVEAFF
>TRBV20-1|-|medium-sized|TRBJ2-6
TGCAGTGCTAGAGTCCAAGGTTACTCTGGGGCCAACGTCCTGACTTTC
CSARVQGYSGANVLTF
>TRBV29-1|-|many|TRBJ2-3
TGCAGCGTTGAAGGGTCCGCTAGCACAGATACGCAGTATTTT
CSVEGSASTDTQYF
>TRBV11-3|-|many|TRBJ2-7
TGTGCCAGCAGCTTAGTCGGCAGGGACTACGAGCAGTACTTC
CASSLVGRDYEQYF
>TRBV10-3|TRBD1|-|TRBJ1-1
TGTGCCATCAGGTCCGAACCCTTGACAGGGGGGACTGAAGCTTTCTTT
CAIRSEPLTGGTEAFF
>TRBV7-2|TRBD2|many|TRBJ2-3
TGTGCCAGCAGTCCCCCCGGGACTAGCGGGAGGGCCCGAGATACGCAGTATTTT
CASSPPGTSGRARDTQYF
>TRBV5-1|-|medium-sized|TRBJ2-7
TGCGCCAGCAGCCCCGGGACGGAAGAGCAGTACTTC
CASSPGTEEQYF
>TRBV7-2|TRBD2|many|TRBJ2-1
TGTGCCAGCAGCCCCCCGGGAGGGGGGGGTGAGCAGTTCTTC
CASSPPGGGGEQFF
>TRBV3-1|-|many|TRBJ1-2
TGTGCCAGCAGCCAAGAAATAGGCCTGGGCTACACCTTC
CASSQEIGLGYTF
>TRBV14|-|many|TRBJ2-1
TGTGCCAGCAGCCCCCGAAGGGGGGGGAATGAGCAGTTCTTC
CASSPRRGGNEQFF
>TRBV7-9|-|medium-sized|TRBJ1-4
TGTGCCAGCAGCTCTGGGACATCCGGGGCTAATGAAAAACTGTTTTTT
CASSSGTSGANEKLFF
>TRBV7-8|TRBD2|many|TRBJ2-1
TGTGCCAGCAGCGAAATCCTGACAGGTGGCGGGAGGGCTCGGTTCTTC
CASSEILTGGGRARFF
>TRBV7-6|-|many|TRBJ2-7
TGTGCCAGCAGCTTAGAAGCGTACGAGCAGTACTTC
CASSLEAYEQYF
>TRBV5-5|-|-|TRBJ2-7
TGTGCCAGCAGCTCGGGACTCCCCCACGAGCAGTACTTC
CASSSGLPHEQYF
>TRBV19|-|many|TRBJ2-1
TGTGCCAGTAGTCCTACTAGCTACAATGAGCAGTTCTTC
CASSPTSYNEQFF
>TRBV20-1|TRBD2|many|TRBJ2-7
TGCAGTGCTAGTAGCGGGAGAGGGAGCTACGAGCAGTACTTC
CSASSGRGSYEQYF
>TRBV12-3/TRBV12-4|-|many|TRBJ2-7
TGTGCCAGCAGTTTGACAGTAGGAACCTACGAGCAGTACTTC
CASSLTVGTYEQYF
>TRBV5-1|TRBD2|many|TRBJ2-5
TGCGCCAGCAGCCAGACTAGCGCTCCACCCCAAGAGACCCAGTACTTC
CASSQTSAPPQETQYF
>TRBV23-1|-|many|TRBJ2-7
TGCGCCAGGACAAACGAGCAGTACTTC
CARTNEQYF
>TRBV21-1|-|many|TRBJ2-1
TGTGCCAGCAGCAACCCGGGACAGACCATAGAGGGGACTAGCGGGAGGGCAGCCTACAATGAGCAGTTCTTC
CASSNPGQTIEGTSGRAAYNEQFF
>TRBV27|TRBD1|many|TRBJ2-2
TGTGCCAGCCGAGCGGGACAGGGTTACACCGGGGAGCTGTTTTTT
CASRAGQGYTGELFF
>TRBV11-2|TRBD2|many|TRBJ2-1
TGTGCCAGCAGATCTCTAGCGGGAGTAGGCAATGAGCAGTTCTTC
CASRSLAGVGNEQFF
>TRBV7-6|-|many|TRBJ2-3
TGTGCCAGCAGCCCCCTGTTCGGTCGTACAGATACGCAGTATTTT
CASSPLFGRTDTQYF
>TRBV5-1|TRBD2|many|TRBJ2-1
TGCGCCAGTCAAGCGGGAGTTGGTGGCAATGAGCAGTTCTTC
CASQAGVGGNEQFF
>TRBV6-5|-|many|TRBJ1-1
TGTGCCAGCAGAGGATGGGGGGACACTGAAGCTTTCTTT
CASRGWGDTEAFF
>TRBV7-6|-|many|TRBJ2-5
TGTGCCAGCAGCTTAGCGCTGAGGGACCAAGAGACCCAGTACTTC
CASSLALRDQETQYF
>TRBV6-2/TRBV6-3|TRBD2|medium-sized|TRBJ2-7
TGTGCCAGCAGCCTCACTAGCGGGAGCTACGAGCAGTACTTC
CASSLTSGSYEQYF
>TRBV9|TRBD2|-|TRBJ2-3
TGTGCCAGAAGCGTAAGGCTAGCGGGAACAGATACGCAGTATTTT
CARSVRLAGTDTQYF
>TRBV29-1|TRBD2|many|TRBJ2-3
TGCAGCTGGGGAGCGGGAGGATATAGCACAGATACGCAGTATTTT
CSWGAGGYSTDTQYF
>TRBV5-1|TRBD2|many|TRBJ2-5
TGCGCCAGCAGCCCTCGGACTAGCGGGAGCCTCCAAGAGACCCAGTACTTC
CASSPRTSGSLQETQYF
>TRBV29-1|-|many|TRBJ2-3
TGCAGCGTCGGACCTTTATACACAGATACGCAGTATTTT
CSVGPLYTDTQYF
>TRBV7-1|-|few|TRBJ2-5
TGTGCCAGCAGCCCAGGGGGGCACGAGACCCAGTACTTC
CASSPGGHETQYF
>TRBV7-2|TRBD1|many|TRBJ1-2
TGTGCCAGCAGCAGCGACAGGGGCTATGGCTACACCTTC
CASSSDRGYGYTF
>TRBV18|TRBD2|many|TRBJ2-5
TGTGCCAGCTCACCACCCGGACTAGCCGGAATAGAGACCCAGTACTTC
CASSPPGLAGIETQYF
>TRBV19|TRBD1|-|TRBJ2-1
TGTGCCAGTAGTATGGGACAGAGCTCCTACAATGAGCAGTTCTTC
CASSMGQSSYNEQFF
>TRBV3-1|TRBD2|many|TRBJ2-1
TGTGCCAGCAGCCAAGAGAGGTTAGCGGGAGGGAATGAGCAGTTCTTC
CASSQERLAGGNEQFF
>TRBV20-1|-|many|TRBJ2-7
TGCAGTGCTAGAAGGAGAGGGGGGCTCTACGAGCAGTACTTC
CSARRRGGLYEQYF